This entry describes one T cell receptor (beta chain). This clone was observed once. Its antigen is currently not known. It has no much larger one-base neighbor in the sample; base qualities were not kept. The entry originates in a study of CD8+ T cells in alopecia areata (dated by TCRdb to between 2018 and 2020). Regarding the complete study: In both human patients and the C3H/HeJ mouse model, the study applied high-throughput TCRbeta sequencing to look at T cell clonal expansion in alopecia areata. Scalp tissue and sorted CD4+ and CD8+ peripheral blood T cells from patchy and totalis/universalis alopecia areata patients and from healthy controls were covered by human TCRbeta sequencing. RNA was extracted with the PAXgene miRNA kit for fixed scalp, the miRNeasy kit for PBMCs, and the RNeasy kit for mouse skin. Clonality in the scalp was compared among normal scalp (n=4), patchy alopecia areata scalp (n=8), and alopecia totalis/universalis scalp (n=8). TCRbeta CDR3 regions were amplified by immunoSEQ multiplex PCR with 35 Vbeta forward and 13 Jbeta reverse primers.

Broader findings and caveats from the paper: TCR sequences shared between patients were less clear than in mice, possibly partly because of HLA diversity in the patient population. Resident alphabeta T cells in normal human skin are also sequenced, complicating scalp TCR repertoire analysis, unlike mouse skin dominated by gammadelta T cells. Lesional scalp, especially in alopecia totalis/universalis, showed higher clonality and more expanded CD8+ clones than normal scalp, suggesting antigenic drive.

PBMCs were separated by density centrifugation and stained for CD3, CD4 and CD8, after which CD4+ and CD8+ T cells were sorted on a FACSAria. Scalp biopsies and blood samples were obtained from unaffected controls. Libraries were made using the immunoSEQ multiplex PCR assay. To provide template for TCR sequencing, every sample had RNA extracted and reverse transcribed into cDNA. SuperScript III was used to make first-strand cDNA, primed with a 2:1 mix of oligo-dT and random hexamers. Amplification bias was assessed with a synthetic immune receptor repertoire, and residual bias was removed computationally. Per the original workflow: Raw reads were preprocessed for error removal, and CDR3 was defined according to IMGT conventions as running from the conserved cysteine to phenylalanine. Clonality was computed as 1 minus the Shannon entropy, with the entropy normalized by log2 of the number of productive unique TCRs. Scalp TCRbeta sequences were cross-referenced with sorted blood CD4 and CD8 repertoires so that the CD4 or CD8 identity of scalp clones could be inferred. TCRdb provides this immuneACCESS table in a form limited to in-frame rearrangements. Some clones are lacking; in checked studies, under half of them reflect an unresolved V gene, and why the rest are absent is not known. Clone size and the V and J calls come from that table; the DNA yielded D and trimming. The sample table records about 140,000 clones; 55% of these occur just once. The ten largest clones take up about 4.5% of the sample.

From cysteine to phenylalanine, the CDR3 is 13 amino acids long. Only the CDR3 DNA is retained, 39 bases long and in frame from the first base. V loses 4 bases of germline sequence and J loses 1 base, and the interval between the two ends is 10 bases. Taken from the germline V gene (reference sequence), the CDR1 and CDR2 loops are GTSNPN and SVGIG. The chain employs TRBV30 and TRBJ2-5; the D segment could be TRBD2, given 5 matching bases. The sequence was collected from a human donor in good health. The sequencing input was CD4+ T cells sorted from blood. The DNA reads TGTGCCTGGATCCCTAGCCTCCAAGAGACCCAGTACTTC. Its coded protein is CAWIPSLQETQYF.